This TCR beta chain was found in a study of blood T cell repertoires in COVID-19. Overall study context: PBMCs, B-cell-depleted T cells, or T cells were the source of the cDNA or gDNA that made up the material.

V lost 4 bases to trimming and J lost 9 bases; unmatched junction nucleotides: 13. CDR1 is SGHTA and CDR2 is FQGNSA in the germline V gene. The CDR3 covers 17 residues. Cohorts were based on clinical histories the participants reported. What the recovered Cohort 3 donors had was two negative PCRs, clearance, or symptom resolution. Authors' methods: Estimates of nucleated cell counts were drawn from the amplification of reference gene primers. Sequencing was performed with immunoSEQ multiplex PCR; in TCRdb, only in-frame clones are kept and a portion is missing. V and J calls and clone size are copied from that table; D and trimming were computed from the DNA. The sample includes over 100,000 clones, 84% seen only once; the top ten take over 3%.

The rearrangement links TRBV7-2 to TRBJ2-2; 11 nucleotides match TRBD2. Sequenced sample: PBMCs or T cells enriched from blood (not recorded which). The sequence derives from a woman in her thirties who had recovered from COVID-19. CDR3 coding DNA: TGTGCCAGCAGCTCCTTACGACTAGCGGGGCCGCGCCGGGAGCTGTTTTTT. Translating it yields CASSSLRLAGPRRELFF.